What follows are 5 T cell receptor beta chains derived from one specimen sequenced in a study of T cell changes during pregnancy in multiple sclerosis. Using immunoSEQ multiplex PCR, the repertoire was profiled, and TCRdb retains in-frame clones only, with some absent. The sample has around 92,000 clones, around 93% seen once. The specimen was peripheral blood, collected in the third trimester of pregnancy. The source of these receptors is a female donor with multiple sclerosis, enrolled in a pregnancy study.

The V and J genes are TRBV27 and TRBJ2-7, with a weak D call TRBD1 (5 bases). The germline V and J ends were trimmed by 4 bases and 4 bases, with 14 bases remaining between them. The CDR3 covers 14 residues. CDR1 is MNHEY and CDR2 is SMNVEV in the germline V gene (reference sequence). The CDR3 spells CASSWRLGVYEQYF. DNA for the CDR3: TGTGCCAGCAGTTGGCGGCTAGGGGTATACGAGCAGTACTTC.

The V gene is TRBV5-6, the J gene TRBJ2-7; TRBD1 matches at 8 bases. The J segment lost 2 bases and the V segment lost 2 bases, leaving 9 bases of the junction unmatched. There are 16 residues in the CDR3. CDR1 SGHDT and CDR2 YYEEEE come from the germline V gene. In DNA form, the CDR3 reads TGTGCCAGCAGCTTTGAGTATGGGACAGGACCCTACGAGCAGTACTTC. Its translation is CASSFEYGTGPYEQYF.

The V gene is TRBV21-1, the J gene TRBJ2-1; the D segment call TRBD1 is taken from the table without a DNA check. TRBV21-1 is given as a pseudogene. The CDR3 consists of 14 residues. CDR3 loop: CASTYRKTYNEQFF. The CDR3 region has the DNA TGTGCCAGCACATACAGAAAAACCTACAATGAGCAGTTCTTC.

This chain links TRBV4-2 with TRBJ2-1, with 9 bases fitting TRBD1. CDR3 length: 15 amino acids. Germline CDR1 and CDR2: LGHNA and YNFKEQ. V gave up 4 bases and J gave up 3 bases; unmatched junction bases: 4. The CDR3 coding sequence is TGTGCCAGCAGCCGCCCGGGACAGGGCTACAATGAGCAGTTCTTC. This gives the protein CASSRPGQGYNEQFF.

The chain is built from TRBV10-3 and TRBJ1-2, with D unresolved. The germline V gene has CDR1 ENHRY and CDR2 SYGVKD. This CDR3 spans 13 amino acids. Trimming shortened V by 2 bases and J by 7 bases, and 11 bases separated the two germline ends. CDR3 residues: CAISEGPRGGYTF. DNA of the CDR3: TGTGCCATCAGTGAGGGCCCCCGGGGTGGCTACACCTTC.